This TCR beta chain emerged from a study of T cells expressing NK-cell markers. Study-wide results and limits: Top CD8+ clonotypes included the dominant CD3+CD56+NKG2C+ clonotypes in 6 or 7 donors.

Turning to this clonotype: What it binds is not known.

TCRdb reprocessed the 5' RACE reads; each CDR3 protein has one entry and no DNA is given. In total, the table holds about 460,000 distinct CDR3 sequences. The CDR3 is 15 amino acids. The germline V gene has CDR1 LNHDA and CDR2 SQIVND (reference sequence). The sequence came from a woman in her forties or fifties in good health. Sequencing was performed on blood T cells: a sorted CD56 or NKG2C T cell subset, CD4+ or CD8+ T cells, or bulk PBMC T cells (not recorded which). This chain connects TRBV19 to TRBJ2-1; lacking DNA, the TRBD1 call made by TCRdb goes unchecked. The CDR3 sequence: CASSLRQGPYNEQFF.